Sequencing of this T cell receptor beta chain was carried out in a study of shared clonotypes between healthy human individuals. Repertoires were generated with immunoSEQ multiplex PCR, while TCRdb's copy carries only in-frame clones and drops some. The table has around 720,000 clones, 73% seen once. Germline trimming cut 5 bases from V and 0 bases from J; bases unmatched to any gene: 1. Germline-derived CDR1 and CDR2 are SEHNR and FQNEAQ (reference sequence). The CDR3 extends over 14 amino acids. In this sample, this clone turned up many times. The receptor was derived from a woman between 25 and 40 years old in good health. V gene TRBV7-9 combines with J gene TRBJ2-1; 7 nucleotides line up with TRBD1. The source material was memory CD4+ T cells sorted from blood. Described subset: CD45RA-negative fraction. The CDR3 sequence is CASSRDSSYNEQFF. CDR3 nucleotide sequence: TGTGCCAGCAGCCGGGACAGCTCCTACAATGAGCAGTTCTTC.